This T cell receptor (beta chain) is drawn from a study of control samples from healthy donors and cancer patients. Using immunoSEQ multiplex PCR, the repertoire was profiled, and TCRdb retains in-frame clones only, with some absent. The sample gives fewer than 200,000 clones, 90% of which show up once; about 1.4% is in the top ten. Germline V gene data show CDR1 as ENHRY and CDR2 as SYGVKD. V gave up 3 bases and J gave up 0 bases, with 9 bases separating them. CDR3 length: 15 residues. There are a few counts of this clone. Sequencing input: blood. This chain links TRBV10-3 with TRBJ1-5; D is possibly TRBD1 (6 bases). The sequence was collected from a woman aged 50 to 65 in good health. The CDR3 sequence is CAISDPGHSNQPQHF. As DNA, the CDR3 is TGTGCCATCAGTGACCCGGGACATAGCAATCAGCCCCAGCATTTT.